The 29 T cell receptor beta chains below were found in one sample sequenced in a study of T cell responses to AZD1222 COVID-19 vaccine. Generated by immunoSEQ multiplex PCR, the TCRdb table keeps only in-frame clones and is missing some. The sample has under 150,000 clones; under 95% are singletons. The sample in question was peripheral blood, obtained on day 0 of AZD1222 vaccination. All receptors derive from an adult in good health.

The chain combines TRBV24-1 with TRBJ2-7; possible D gene TRBD1, 6 bases. Germline CDR1 reads KGHDR; CDR2 reads SFDVKD. Trimming removed 3 bases at V and 2 bases at J, with 16 bases between. This CDR3 region has 16 residues. The CDR3 DNA follows: TGTGCCACCAGTGATCCACCCCTCTGGGACACCTACGAGCAGTACTTC. Translating it yields CATSDPPLWDTYEQYF.

This clone is a singleton in its sample. The V and J genes are TRBV29-1 and TRBJ2-1; 11 nucleotides agree with TRBD1. Germline V gene data show CDR1 as SQVTM and CDR2 as ANQGSEA. V was clipped by 7 bases and J by 6 bases; unmatched bases: 5. The CDR3 is 13 amino acids. The CDR3 region is CSGTGGAGNEQFF. The CDR3 DNA reads TGCAGCGGGACAGGGGGCGCGGGCAATGAGCAGTTCTTC.

The chain employs TRBV2 and TRBJ1-4, with 10 bases matching TRBD1. The CDR3 has 17 amino acids. Germline V CDR1 and CDR2: SNHLY, FYNNEI. The J segment lost 2 bases and the V segment lost 6 bases, leaving 9 bases of the junction unmatched. DNA for the CDR3: TGTGCCAGCAGACCCGGGACAGGGGTTTCGACTAATGAAAAACTGTTTTTT. This gives the protein CASRPGTGVSTNEKLFF.

The chain recombines TRBV4-1 with TRBJ2-5; 7 bases fit TRBD1. The CDR3 extends over 16 amino acids. Unmatched junction bases numbered 11, after V lost 2 bases and J lost 5 bases. Per germline, CDR1 MGHRA and CDR2 YSYEKL. Here the CDR3 reads CASSQTPGGRSETQYF. CDR3 coding DNA: TGCGCCAGCAGCCAAACACCAGGGGGTCGTTCGGAGACCCAGTACTTC.

V and J are TRBV7-6 and TRBJ2-5; D is undetermined. From germline, CDR1 is SGHVS and CDR2 FNYEAQ. V gave up 0 bases and J gave up 5 bases, with 7 bases separating them. The length of the CDR3 is 13 residues. CDR3 sequence: CASSLAIVETQYF. The CDR3 coding sequence is TGTGCCAGCAGCTTAGCGATAGTGGAGACCCAGTACTTC.

This clone was counted a single time. The chain uses TRBV2 and TRBJ2-7; 13 bases match TRBD2. The germline CDR1 and CDR2 sequences are SNHLY and FYNNEI. CDR3 length equals 15 residues. The ends lost 6 bases at V and 4 bases at J; junction bases unmatched: 6. CDR3 DNA sequence: TGTGCCAGCAGAAACGGACTAGCGGGAGATTACGAGCAGTACTTC. Amino acids: CASRNGLAGDYEQYF.

This clone was detected once. The V gene is TRBV10-2, the J gene TRBJ1-1, with D possibly TRBD1 on 6 matching bases. The germline V and J ends were trimmed by 2 bases and 1 base, with 11 bases remaining between them. Germline CDR1 reads WSHSY; CDR2 reads SAAADI. There are 15 residues in the CDR3. The CDR3 protein is CASSEAGQPNTEAFF. The CDR3, as DNA: TGCGCCAGCAGTGAGGCTGGACAGCCGAACACTGAAGCTTTCTTT.

J is TRBJ1-1 and V is TRBV30; D gene ambiguous. V lost 3 bases and J 1 base, leaving 12 bases between the germline ends. The germline gives CDR1 GTSNPN, CDR2 SVGIG (reference sequence). The CDR3 is 14 amino acids. The CDR3 nucleotides are TGTGCCTGGAGCGGTTTGGGAACGAACACTGAAGCTTTCTTT. Translation gives CAWSGLGTNTEAFF.

This rearrangement joins TRBV5-4 to TRBJ2-7, with 10 nucleotides matching TRBD1. The junction had 6 bases not matched to a gene; V was cut back by 4 bases and J by 5 bases. From germline, CDR1 is SGHNT and CDR2 YYREEE (reference sequence). This CDR3 has 14 amino acids. This CDR3 is CASSVTGGLDEQYF. DNA of the CDR3: TGTGCCAGCAGCGTGACAGGGGGCCTGGACGAGCAGTACTTC.

The CDR3 is CASSPRATSGGGSIFTDTQYF. CDR3 bases: TGTGCCAGCAGTCCCCGGGCCACTAGCGGGGGTGGAAGTATTTTCACAGATACGCAGTATTTT. The V gene is TRBV6-2 or TRBV6-3, the J gene TRBJ2-3; 11 bases fit TRBD2. CDR1 and CDR2 from the germline V gene are MNHEY and SVGEGT. The junction had 21 bases not matched to a gene; V was cut back by 5 bases and J by 2 bases. The CDR3 contains 21 residues.

This sequence joins TRBV24-1 and TRBJ1-1; D is possibly TRBD1 (6 bases). Germline V gene lookup returns CDR1 KGHDR and CDR2 SFDVKD. The CDR3 is made up of 13 amino acids. Trimming left V 11 bases short and J 1 base short, with 13 bases between. DNA of the CDR3: TGTGCCAATACCCCGACAGGGAACACTGAAGCTTTCTTT. It specifies CANTPTGNTEAFF.

The V and J genes are TRBV6-5 and TRBJ1-5; D may be TRBD1 (6 bases). Trimming cost V 6 bases and J 5 bases, with 17 bases left between them. Germline CDR1 is MNHEY and CDR2 is SVGAGI. This CDR3 contains 15 residues. The DNA for the CDR3 is TGTGCCAGCAGAATGGCCGGGGGGGCCTATCAGCCCCAGCATTTT. Its protein is CASRMAGGAYQPQHF.

In DNA, the CDR3 is TGTGCCAGCTCAGAACGGCCGGACACCGGGGAGCTGTTTTTT. Translating it yields CASSERPDTGELFF. The chain carries TRBV18 and TRBJ2-2, with no clear D. Trimming left V 5 bases short and J 3 bases short, with 10 bases between. This CDR3 contains 14 residues. Germline V gene data show CDR1 as KGHSH and CDR2 as LQKENI.

The J gene is TRBJ1-4, the V gene TRBV7-8; 7 bases map to TRBD1. CDR1 SGHVS and CDR2 FQNEAQ come from the germline V gene. CDR3 length: 14 residues. V lost 5 bases to trimming and J lost 7 bases; unmatched junction nucleotides: 7. CDR3 amino acids: CASSQRAGGEKLFF. CDR3 coding DNA: TGTGCCAGCAGCCAGCGGGCAGGGGGTGAAAAACTGTTTTTT.

The chain recombines TRBV9 with TRBJ1-2, with TRBD1 as a possible D gene (5 bases). This CDR3 is built from 16 residues. Germline CDR1 reads SGDLS; CDR2 reads YYNGEE. The V end lost 3 bases, the J end lost 8 bases, and 23 bases lay between the germline ends. The CDR3 loop is CASSGTMYSLQEGYTF. DNA of the CDR3: TGTGCCAGCAGCGGTACGATGTACAGCTTACAGGAGGGCTACACCTTC.

This rearrangement joins TRBV12-3 or TRBV12-4 to TRBJ1-2, with unresolved D. The CDR3 loop spans 12 amino acids. Trimming cost V 6 bases and J 8 bases, with 13 bases left between them. CDR3 amino acids: CASSSIARGYTF. As DNA, the CDR3 is TGTGCCAGCAGCTCAATAGCGCGGGGCTACACCTTC.

V usage is TRBV5-6 and J usage is TRBJ2-5, with D hard to call. V lost 1 base and J lost 5, with 15 bases in between. Germline CDR1 is SGHDT and CDR2 is YYEEEE. The CDR3 consists of 15 residues. CDR3 loop: CASSLPRAAKETQYF. DNA of the CDR3: TGTGCCAGCAGCTTGCCAAGGGCGGCGAAGGAGACCCAGTACTTC.

The chain combines TRBV7-2 with TRBJ2-3; no firm D call. V was shortened by 7 bases and J by 2 bases, with 4 bases between the two germline ends. Looked up from germline, CDR1 is SGHTA and CDR2 is FQGNSA. The CDR3 contains 11 residues. CDR3 residues: CASTSTDTQYF. CDR3 bases: TGTGCCAGCACCTCCACAGATACGCAGTATTTT.

The chain is built from TRBV11-2 and TRBJ2-3; 7 nucleotides line up with TRBD2. The CDR3 covers 16 residues. The V and J ends lost 2 bases and 1 base, in that order; junction bases with no gene match: 6. Looked up from germline, CDR1 is SGHAT and CDR2 is FQNNGV. The CDR3: CASSLSLAEGTDTQYF. The CDR3 nucleotides read TGTGCCAGCAGCTTATCGCTAGCGGAAGGCACAGATACGCAGTATTTT. The full variable domain, its missing parts supplied by reference TRBV11-2 and TRBJ2-3, is EAGVAQSPRYKIIEKRQSVAFWCNPISGHATLYWYQQILGQGPKLLIQFQNNGVVDDSQLPKDRFSAERLKGVDSTLKIQPAKLEDSAVYLCASSLSLAEGTDTQYFGPGTRLTVL.

The V call is TRBV6-4, the J call TRBJ2-3; 11 nucleotides line up with TRBD2. V shed 10 bases and J 3 bases; nucleotides not matched to a gene: 6. Germline values: CDR1 MRHNA, CDR2 SNTAGT. CDR3 length equals 14 residues. The CDR3 reads CATRASGGTDTQYF. The CDR3 DNA reads as TGTGCCACCCGAGCTAGCGGGGGGACAGATACGCAGTATTTT.

The chain links TRBV4-3 to TRBJ2-1; TRBD2 matches at 8 bases. The CDR3 contains 16 residues. J was trimmed by 4 bases and V by 1 base; bases with no gene match: 6. Germline assignment: CDR1 LGHNA and CDR2 YSLEER. The CDR3 DNA reads as TGCGCCAGCAGCCAAGGGTCCAGCGGGGGATACAATGAGCAGTTCTTC. Translating it yields CASSQGSSGGYNEQFF.

V and J are TRBV15 and TRBJ1-1, with D possibly TRBD1 on 5 matching bases. The germline gives CDR1 LNHNV, CDR2 YYDKDF (reference sequence). Trimming shortened V by 3 bases and J by 5 bases, and 13 bases separated the two germline ends. The CDR3 is 14 amino acids. The chain's CDR3 is CATSRPSTETEAFF. The CDR3 nucleotides read TGTGCCACCAGCAGGCCATCGACAGAAACTGAAGCTTTCTTT.

The V and J genes are TRBV7-8 and TRBJ1-4; D is perhaps TRBD1 (5 bases). The CDR3 has 16 residues. CDR1 and CDR2 (germline): SGHVS, FQNEAQ. Trimming stripped 5 bases from V and 6 bases from J, with 19 bases between. The chain's CDR3 is CASSPRTQLWDEKLFF. CDR3 coding DNA: TGTGCCAGCAGCCCAAGGACACAGCTCTGGGATGAAAAACTGTTTTTT.

The genes are TRBV19 and TRBJ1-1; no reliable D call. This CDR3 region has 16 residues. Germline V gene sequence: CDR1 LNHDA, CDR2 SQIVND (reference sequence). V was clipped by 3 bases and J by 0 bases, with 14 bases between them. As DNA, the CDR3 is TGTGCCAGTAGTATGGGTCTGGAGGAATTGAACACTGAAGCTTTCTTT. Residues: CASSMGLEELNTEAFF.

The rearrangement uses TRBV18 and TRBJ2-1; 8 bases are a match to TRBD2. Germline CDR1 is KGHSH and CDR2 is LQKENI. V dropped 1 base and J dropped 6; count of bases not matched to a gene: 5. The CDR3 runs 15 residues. CDR3 protein: CASSPLSGVFNEQFF. In DNA, the CDR3 is TGTGCCAGCTCACCACTTAGCGGGGTATTCAATGAGCAGTTCTTC.

The V and J genes are TRBV7-3 and TRBJ2-1; TRBD2 aligns across 12 bases. The CDR3 totals 15 residues. Germline-derived CDR1 and CDR2 are SGHTA and FQGTGA. Trimming at V came to 4 bases and at J to 10 bases, leaving 8 bases not matched to a gene. CDR3 loop: CASSSTSGSLTEQFF. The CDR3 bases are TGTGCCAGCAGCTCGACTAGCGGGAGTTTGACCGAGCAGTTCTTC.

The chain uses TRBV5-1 and TRBJ2-1; 11 nucleotides match TRBD2. V shed 4 bases, J shed 7 bases, and the junction held 10 bases outside the gene matches. Germline V gene sequence: CDR1 SGHRS, CDR2 YFSETQ. CDR3 length: 16 amino acids. This CDR3 reads CASSHRLAGSGNEQFF. The CDR3 DNA reads as TGCGCCAGCAGCCACCGACTAGCGGGAAGTGGGAATGAGCAGTTCTTC.

The chain uses TRBV6-6 and TRBJ2-7; D possibly corresponds to TRBD1 (5 bases). This CDR3 region has 14 residues. Germline assignment: CDR1 MNHNY and CDR2 SVGAGI (reference sequence). V was clipped by 2 bases and J by 6 bases, with 14 bases between them. The CDR3 loop is CASSYVQGWGEQYF. CDR3 DNA sequence: TGTGCCAGCAGTTACGTCCAGGGTTGGGGCGAGCAGTACTTC.

V and J are TRBV2 and TRBJ2-3; the D gene is possibly TRBD1 (5 bases). The germline gives CDR1 SNHLY, CDR2 FYNNEI. The CDR3 has 14 amino acids. Trimming removed 7 bases from V and 4 bases from J, with 15 bases in between. CDR3 protein: CASIGWGRADTQYF. CDR3 nucleotide sequence: TGTGCCAGCATAGGCTGGGGCAGGGCAGATACGCAGTATTTT.